This TCR beta chain was sequenced in a study of T cells after yellow fever vaccination. Study at large: Fractions of limited cellularity were prepared by means of SMART-Seq v4 Ultra Low Input.

Broader study findings: One caveat is that FACS-sorted repertoires could contain abundant clonotypes contaminating from the bulk population.

It was through 5'RACE template switching that TCR cDNA was made, with a universal primer site and UMIs added. A single record per CDR3 protein comes from TCRdb applying MiXCR to the 5' RACE reads. The sample lists nearly 350,000 distinct CDR3 sequences; roughly 8.4% were seen once. This clonotype was detected a few times. The antigen is unknown. The CDR3 extends over 13 amino acids. Trimming cost V 0 bases and J 5 bases, with 9 bases left between them. Germline-derived CDR1 and CDR2 are SGHRS and YFSETQ. The J gene is TRBJ2-7, the V gene TRBV5-1, with a tentative D call TRBD1 (5 bases). This receptor was obtained from a man in his late teens or twenties who received the YFV17D yellow fever vaccine. The sample consisted of PBMCs, taken 35 to 50 days after the first yellow fever vaccination. In DNA form, the CDR3 reads TGCGCCAGCAGCTTGGGTCCCAGGGACGAGCAGTACTTC. Its translation is CASSLGPRDEQYF.